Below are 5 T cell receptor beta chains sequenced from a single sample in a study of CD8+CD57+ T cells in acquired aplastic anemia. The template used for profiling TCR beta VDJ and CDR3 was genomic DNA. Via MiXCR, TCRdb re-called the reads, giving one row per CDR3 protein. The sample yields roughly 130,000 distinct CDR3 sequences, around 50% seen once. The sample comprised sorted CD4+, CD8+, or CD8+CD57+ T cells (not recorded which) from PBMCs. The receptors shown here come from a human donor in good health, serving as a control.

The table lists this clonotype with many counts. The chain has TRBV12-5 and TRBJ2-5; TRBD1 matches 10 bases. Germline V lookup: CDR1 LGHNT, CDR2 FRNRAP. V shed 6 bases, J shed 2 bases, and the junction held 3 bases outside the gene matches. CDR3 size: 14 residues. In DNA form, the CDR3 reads TGTGCTAGTGGAGAGGGACAGGGGCAAGAGACCCAGTACTTC. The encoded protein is CASGEGQGQETQYF.

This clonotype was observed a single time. The CDR3 spells CATSDYRGGYTF. In DNA, the CDR3 is TGTGCCACCAGTGATTACAGGGGTGGCTACACCTTC. The rearrangement links TRBV24-1 to TRBJ1-2; TRBD1 agrees at 7 bases. V dropped 2 bases and J dropped 7; count of bases not matched to a gene: 0. The length of the CDR3 is 12 residues. Germline V gene data show CDR1 as KGHDR and CDR2 as SFDVKD.

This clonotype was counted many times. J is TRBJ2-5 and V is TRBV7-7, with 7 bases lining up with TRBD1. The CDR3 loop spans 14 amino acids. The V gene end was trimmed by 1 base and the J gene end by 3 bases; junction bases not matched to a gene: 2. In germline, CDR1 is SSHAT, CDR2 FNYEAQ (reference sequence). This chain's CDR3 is CASSLVQGEETQYF. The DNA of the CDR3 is TGTGCCAGCAGCTTAGTCCAGGGGGAAGAGACCCAGTACTTC.

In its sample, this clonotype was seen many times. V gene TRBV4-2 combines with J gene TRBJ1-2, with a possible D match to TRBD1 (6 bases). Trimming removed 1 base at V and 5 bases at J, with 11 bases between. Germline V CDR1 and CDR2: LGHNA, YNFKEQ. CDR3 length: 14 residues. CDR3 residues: CASSQAGEVYGYTF. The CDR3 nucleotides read TGTGCCAGCAGCCAAGCAGGGGAAGTGTATGGCTACACCTTC.

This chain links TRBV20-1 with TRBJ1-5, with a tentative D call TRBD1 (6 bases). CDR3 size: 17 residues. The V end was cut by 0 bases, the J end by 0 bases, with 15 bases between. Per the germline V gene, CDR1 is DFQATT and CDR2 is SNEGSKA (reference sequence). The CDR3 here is CSARDLTGSNSNQPQHF. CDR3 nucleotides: TGCAGTGCTAGAGATCTGACAGGATCTAATAGCAATCAGCCCCAGCATTTT.